The following is a T cell receptor beta chain sequence with its context. The antigen remains undetermined. PCR employed 60 Vbeta and 13 Jbeta primers. This table comes from immunoSEQ multiplex PCR, and its TCRdb copy is limited to in-frame clones, with some not included. The data contain fewer than 110,000 clones, around three quarters of them singletons. This entry belongs to a study of cytomegalovirus exposure and HLA in healthy donors. The study's findings and limits: Further analysis, carried out later, found HLA-associated TCR beta chains more clonally expanded than equally common other chains. Published work reported that the classifier diagnosed cytomegalovirus status with high specificity and sensitivity.

Germline-derived CDR1 and CDR2 are SNHLY and FYNNEI. CDR3 size: 15 residues. With V trimmed by 6 bases and J by 0 bases, 3 bases remained unmatched. The chain couples TRBV2 to TRBJ2-1, with TRBD1 matching over 9 bases. The receptor comes from a woman under 30 in good health and CMV-seropositive. The sequenced material came from PBMCs. For the CDR3, the DNA is TGTGCCAGCAGCCGGGGACAGGGCTCCTACAATGAGCAGTTCTTC. It codes for CASSRGQGSYNEQFF. Complete variable domain (other parts from reference TRBV2 and TRBJ2-1): EPEVTQTPSHQVTQMGQEVILRCVPISNHLYFYWYRQILGQKVEFLVSFYNNEISEKSEIFDDQFSVERPDGSNFTLKIRSTKLEDSAMYFCASSRGQGSYNEQFFGPGTRLTVL.